The clone carrying this T cell receptor (beta chain) was detected a few times. Its antigen is not known. This entry comes from a study of cytomegalovirus exposure and HLA in healthy donors. General observations from the study: Further analysis was carried out later, and it showed several of the most significant clusters appearing linked to common viral pathogens. The classifier was said to identify cytomegalovirus status with high specificity and sensitivity. Researchers left out some V segments, among them TRBV6-2 and TRBV6-3, as indistinguishable.

CDR1 and CDR2 from the germline V gene are SEHNR and FQNEAQ (reference sequence). This CDR3 region has 15 residues. The V and J ends lost 4 bases and 2 bases, in that order; junction bases with no gene match: 5. The primer mix had 60 Vbeta and 13 Jbeta primers. Data came from immunoSEQ multiplex PCR; TCRdb stores just in-frame clones and leaves some out. Among 150,000 to 200,000 clones, 79% were seen once, and the ten largest hold 3.5% to 5%. V is TRBV7-9 and J is TRBJ2-1; 7 bases fit TRBD2. The sample taken for sequencing was PBMCs. The clonotype comes from a woman in her twenties or thirties in good health and CMV-seropositive. Here the CDR3 reads CASSYVSGAYNEQFF. Written as DNA, the CDR3 is TGTGCCAGCAGCTACGTCAGCGGGGCCTACAATGAGCAGTTCTTC.